Below, one T cell receptor (beta chain) is given with its context. Its antigen is unknown. The entry originates in a study of cytomegalovirus exposure and HLA in healthy donors. V lost 0 bases, J lost 10 bases, and 10 bases lay in between. The length of the CDR3 is 12 residues. From germline, CDR1 is LNHNV and CDR2 YYDKDF (reference sequence). Overall study findings and caveats: TCR beta chains numbering some 160 were designated cytomegalovirus-associated. Later analysis indicated greater clonal expansion among HLA-associated TCR beta chains than among equally common other chains. Links to common viral pathogens appeared, in a later analysis, for several of the most significant clusters.

The study ran its PCR with 60 Vbeta and 13 Jbeta primers. Data came from immunoSEQ multiplex PCR; TCRdb stores just in-frame clones and leaves some out. The profile shows around 200,000 clones, about 80% of them singletons. The chain recombines TRBV15 with TRBJ2-7; D might be TRBD2 (6 bases). This TCR was recovered from a young man in good health and CMV-seronegative. Sequencing was performed on PBMCs. CDR3 DNA sequence: TGTGCCACCAGCAGAGATATCGGGAGCCAGTACTTC. Translated, it gives CATSRDIGSQYF.